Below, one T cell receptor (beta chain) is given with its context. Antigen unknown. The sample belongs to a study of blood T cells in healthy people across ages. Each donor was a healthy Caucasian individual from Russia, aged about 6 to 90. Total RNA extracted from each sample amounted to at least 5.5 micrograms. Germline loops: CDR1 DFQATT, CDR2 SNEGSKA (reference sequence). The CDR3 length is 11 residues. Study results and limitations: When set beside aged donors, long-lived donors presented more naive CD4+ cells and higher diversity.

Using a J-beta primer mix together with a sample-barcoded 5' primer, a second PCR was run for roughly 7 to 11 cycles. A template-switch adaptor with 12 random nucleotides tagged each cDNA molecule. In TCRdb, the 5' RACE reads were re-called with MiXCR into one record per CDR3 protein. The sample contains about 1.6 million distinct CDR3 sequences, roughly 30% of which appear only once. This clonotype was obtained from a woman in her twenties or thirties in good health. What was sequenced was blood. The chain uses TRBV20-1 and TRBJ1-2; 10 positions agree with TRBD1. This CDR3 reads CVDRGQEGYTF. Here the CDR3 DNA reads TGCGTCGACAGGGGGCAGGAAGGCTACACCTTC.